The entry below describes one TCR beta chain. In TCRdb, the 5' RACE reads were re-called with MiXCR into one record per CDR3 protein. The repertoire holds approximately 300,000 distinct CDR3 sequences, less than 9.5% seen once, with approximately 7% in the top ten. The sample is drawn from a study of identical twins. Germline assignment: CDR1 ENHRY and CDR2 SYGVKD. V gave up 11 bases and J gave up 0 bases, with 12 bases separating them. This CDR3 region has 13 residues. This sample was shared with a second study, whose subject was yellow fever vaccine responses in identical twins.

This chain connects TRBV10-3 to TRBJ2-3; D is ambiguous. What was sequenced was CD8+ T cells sorted from blood. This sequence was found in a woman younger than 30 in good health. This chain's CDR3 is CAVQTYSTDTQYF. CDR3 bases: TGTGCCGTCCAGACCTATAGCACAGATACGCAGTATTTT.